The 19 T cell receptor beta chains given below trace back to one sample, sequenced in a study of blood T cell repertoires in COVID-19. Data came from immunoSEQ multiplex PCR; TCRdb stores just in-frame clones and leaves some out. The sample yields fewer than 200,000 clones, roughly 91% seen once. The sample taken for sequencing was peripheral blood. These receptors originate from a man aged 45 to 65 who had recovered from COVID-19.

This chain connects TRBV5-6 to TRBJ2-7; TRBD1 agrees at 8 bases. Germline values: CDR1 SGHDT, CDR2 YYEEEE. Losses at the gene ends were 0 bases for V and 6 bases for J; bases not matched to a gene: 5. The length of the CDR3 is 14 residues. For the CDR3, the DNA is TGTGCCAGCAGCTTGGAAAACAGGGGGAGCGAGCAGTACTTC. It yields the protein CASSLENRGSEQYF.

The CDR3 protein is CASSVQSGRAVDTQYF. The CDR3 nucleotides are TGTGCCAGCAGCGTTCAGAGCGGGAGGGCCGTAGATACGCAGTATTTT. The gene calls are TRBV9 and TRBJ2-3; 10 positions agree with TRBD2. The ends lost 2 bases at V and 5 bases at J; junction bases unmatched: 8. The CDR3 contains 16 residues. Germline V gives CDR1 SGDLS, CDR2 YYNGEE.

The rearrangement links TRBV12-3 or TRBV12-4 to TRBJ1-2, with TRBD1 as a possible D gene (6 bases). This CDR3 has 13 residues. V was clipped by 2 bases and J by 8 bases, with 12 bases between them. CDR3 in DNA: TGTGCCAGCAGTTTAAATAGGGGGTGGGGCTACACCTTC. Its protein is CASSLNRGWGYTF.

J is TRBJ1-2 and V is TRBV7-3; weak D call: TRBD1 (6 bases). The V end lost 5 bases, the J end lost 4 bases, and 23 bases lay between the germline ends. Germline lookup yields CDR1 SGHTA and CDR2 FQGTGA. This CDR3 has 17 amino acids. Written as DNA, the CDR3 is TGTGCCAGCAGCCCCGCCGATGGGGGCAGGTCTTCCTATGGCTACACCTTC. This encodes CASSPADGGRSSYGYTF.

For the CDR3, the DNA is TGTGCCAGCAGCTGGAGGACCCCCGCCTACAATGAGCAGTTCTTC. The encoded protein is CASSWRTPAYNEQFF. The chain joins TRBV6-5 to TRBJ2-1; maybe TRBD2 (5 bases). Germline assignment: CDR1 MNHEY and CDR2 SVGAGI. The CDR3 extends over 15 amino acids. Trimming left V 6 bases short and J 2 bases short, with 14 bases between.

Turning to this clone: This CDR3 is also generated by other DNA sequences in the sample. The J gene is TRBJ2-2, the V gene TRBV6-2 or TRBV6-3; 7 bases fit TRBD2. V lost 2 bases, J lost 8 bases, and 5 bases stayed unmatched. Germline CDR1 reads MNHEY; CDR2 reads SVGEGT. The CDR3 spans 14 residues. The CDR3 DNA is TGTGCCAGCAGTTACCGGGAGGTGACGGGGGAGCTGTTTTTT. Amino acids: CASSYREVTGELFF.

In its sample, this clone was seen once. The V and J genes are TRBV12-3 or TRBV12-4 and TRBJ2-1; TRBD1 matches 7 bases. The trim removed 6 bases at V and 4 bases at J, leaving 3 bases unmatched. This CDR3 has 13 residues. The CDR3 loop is CASSGTAYNEQFF. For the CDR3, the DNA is TGTGCCAGCAGCGGGACAGCGTACAATGAGCAGTTCTTC.

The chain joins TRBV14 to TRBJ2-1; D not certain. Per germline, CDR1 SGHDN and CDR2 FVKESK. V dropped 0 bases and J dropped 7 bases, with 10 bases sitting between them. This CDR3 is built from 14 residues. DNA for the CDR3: TGTGCCAGCAGCCAAGATGATGCGTCGAATGAGCAGTTCTTC. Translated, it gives CASSQDDASNEQFF.

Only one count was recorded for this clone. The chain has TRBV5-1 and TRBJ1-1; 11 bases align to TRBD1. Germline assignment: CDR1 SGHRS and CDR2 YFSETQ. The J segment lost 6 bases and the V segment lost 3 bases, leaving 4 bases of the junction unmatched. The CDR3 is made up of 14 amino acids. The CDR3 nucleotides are TGCGCCAGCAGCTCGGACAGGGGGCCCTCTGAAGCTTTCTTT. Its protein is CASSSDRGPSEAFF. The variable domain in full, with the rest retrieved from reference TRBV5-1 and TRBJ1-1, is KAGVTQTPRYLIKTRGQQVTLSCSPISGHRSVSWYQQTPGQGLQFLFEYFSETQRNKGNFPGRFSGRQFSNSRSEMNVSTLELGDSALYLCASSSDRGPSEAFFGQGTRLTVV.

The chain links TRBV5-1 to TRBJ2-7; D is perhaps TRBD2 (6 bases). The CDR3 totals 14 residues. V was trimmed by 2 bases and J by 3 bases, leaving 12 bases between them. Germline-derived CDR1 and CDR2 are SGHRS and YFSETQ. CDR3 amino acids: CASSLSGGVYEQYF. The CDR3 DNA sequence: TGCGCCAGCAGCTTATCCGGGGGAGTCTACGAGCAGTACTTC.

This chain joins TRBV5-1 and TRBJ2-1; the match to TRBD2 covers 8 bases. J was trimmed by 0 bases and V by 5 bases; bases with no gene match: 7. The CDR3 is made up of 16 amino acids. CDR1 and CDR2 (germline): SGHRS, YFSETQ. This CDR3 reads CASRRTSGSSYNEQFF. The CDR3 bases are TGCGCCAGCAGACGTACTAGCGGCAGCTCCTACAATGAGCAGTTCTTC.

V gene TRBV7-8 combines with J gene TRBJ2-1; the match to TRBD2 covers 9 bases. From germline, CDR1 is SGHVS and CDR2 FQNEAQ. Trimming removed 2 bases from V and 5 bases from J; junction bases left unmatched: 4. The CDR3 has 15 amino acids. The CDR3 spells CASSLSLAGNNEQFF. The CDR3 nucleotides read TGTGCCAGCAGCTTAAGCCTAGCGGGGAACAATGAGCAGTTCTTC.

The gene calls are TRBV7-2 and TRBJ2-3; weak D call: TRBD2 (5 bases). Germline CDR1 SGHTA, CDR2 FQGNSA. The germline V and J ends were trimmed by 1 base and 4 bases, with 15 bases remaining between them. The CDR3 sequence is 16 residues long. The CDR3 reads CASSLGRNLASDTQYF. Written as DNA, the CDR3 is TGTGCCAGCAGCTTAGGCAGAAACCTAGCCTCAGATACGCAGTATTTT.

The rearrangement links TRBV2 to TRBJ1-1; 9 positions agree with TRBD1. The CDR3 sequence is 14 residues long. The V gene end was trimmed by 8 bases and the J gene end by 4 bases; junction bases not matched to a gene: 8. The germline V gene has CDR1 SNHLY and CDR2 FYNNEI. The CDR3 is CASGRDREFTEAFF. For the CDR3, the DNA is TGTGCCAGCGGCCGGGACAGGGAGTTCACTGAAGCTTTCTTT.

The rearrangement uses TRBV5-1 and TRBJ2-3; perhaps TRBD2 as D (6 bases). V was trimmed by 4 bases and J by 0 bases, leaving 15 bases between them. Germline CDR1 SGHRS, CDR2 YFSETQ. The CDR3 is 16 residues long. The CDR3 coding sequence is TGCGCCAGCAGCCTACCCGGGGGAGGAAGCACAGATACGCAGTATTTT. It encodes CASSLPGGGSTDTQYF.

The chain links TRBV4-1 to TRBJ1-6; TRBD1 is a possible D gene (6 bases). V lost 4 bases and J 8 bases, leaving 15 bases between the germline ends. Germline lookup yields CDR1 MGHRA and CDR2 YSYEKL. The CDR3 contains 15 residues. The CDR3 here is CASSLPRGEDSPLHF. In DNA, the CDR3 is TGCGCCAGCAGCCTCCCCAGGGGCGAAGATTCACCCCTCCACTTT.

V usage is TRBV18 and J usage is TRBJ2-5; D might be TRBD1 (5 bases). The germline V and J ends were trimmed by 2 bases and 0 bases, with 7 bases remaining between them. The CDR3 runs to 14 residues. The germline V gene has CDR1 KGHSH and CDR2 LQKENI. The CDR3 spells CASSPRQYQETQYF. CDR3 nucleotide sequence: TGTGCCAGCTCACCAAGACAGTACCAAGAGACCCAGTACTTC.

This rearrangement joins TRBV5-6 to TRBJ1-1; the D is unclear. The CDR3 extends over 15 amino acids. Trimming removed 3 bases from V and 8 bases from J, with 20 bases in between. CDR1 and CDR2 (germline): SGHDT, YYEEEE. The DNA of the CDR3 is TGTGCCAGCAGCTATCGCAAGCCCCCATCTGTCGAAGCTTTCTTT. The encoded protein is CASSYRKPPSVEAFF. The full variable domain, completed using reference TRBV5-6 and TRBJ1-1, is DAGVTQSPTHLIKTRGQQVTLRCSPKSGHDTVSWYQQALGQGPQFIFQYYEEEERQRGNFPDRFSGHQFPNYSSELNVNALLLGDSALYLCASSYRKPPSVEAFFGQGTRLTVV.

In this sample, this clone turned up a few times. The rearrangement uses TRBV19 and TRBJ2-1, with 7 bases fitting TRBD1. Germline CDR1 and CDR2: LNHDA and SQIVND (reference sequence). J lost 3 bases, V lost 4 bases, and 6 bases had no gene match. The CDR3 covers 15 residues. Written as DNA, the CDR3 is TGTGCCAGTAGTAAGACAGGGTTAGACTACAATGAGCAGTTCTTC. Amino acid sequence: CASSKTGLDYNEQFF. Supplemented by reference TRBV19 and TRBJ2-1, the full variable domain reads DGGITQSPKYLFRKEGQNVTLSCEQNLNHDAMYWYRQDPGQGLRLIYYSQIVNDFQKGDIAEGYSVSREKKESFPLTVTSAQKNPTAFYLCASSKTGLDYNEQFFGPGTRLTVL.